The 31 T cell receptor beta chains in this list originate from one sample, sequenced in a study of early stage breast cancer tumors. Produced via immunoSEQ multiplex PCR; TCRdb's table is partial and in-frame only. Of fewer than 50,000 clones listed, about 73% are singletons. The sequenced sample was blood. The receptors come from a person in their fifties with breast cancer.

CDR3 in amino acids: CASVSKRDSYNEQFF. In DNA, the CDR3 is TGTGCTAGTGTCAGTAAGCGGGACTCCTACAATGAGCAGTTCTTC. This rearrangement joins TRBV12-5 to TRBJ2-1; TRBD2 agrees at 7 bases. The CDR3 contains 15 residues. The V gene end was trimmed by 7 bases and the J gene end by 0 bases; junction bases not matched to a gene: 6. Germline V lookup: CDR1 LGHNT, CDR2 FRNRAP.

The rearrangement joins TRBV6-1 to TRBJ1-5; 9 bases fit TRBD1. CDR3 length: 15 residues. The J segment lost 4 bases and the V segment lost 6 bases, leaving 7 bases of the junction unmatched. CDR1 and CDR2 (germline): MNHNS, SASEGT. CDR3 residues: CASSPEDRGNQPQHF. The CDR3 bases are TGTGCCAGCAGCCCCGAGGACAGGGGAAATCAGCCCCAGCATTTT.

This chain's CDR3 is CASTRDNTDTQYF. The CDR3 coding sequence is TGCGCCAGCACCCGGGACAACACAGATACGCAGTATTTT. The chain is built from TRBV5-1 and TRBJ2-3; tentatively, D is TRBD1 (6 bases). Per germline, CDR1 SGHRS and CDR2 YFSETQ. V was cut by 6 bases and J by 2 bases, with 10 bases left in between. The CDR3 is 13 amino acids. Full variable domain (rest looked up from reference TRBV5-1 and TRBJ2-3): KAGVTQTPRYLIKTRGQQVTLSCSPISGHRSVSWYQQTPGQGLQFLFEYFSETQRNKGNFPGRFSGRQFSNSRSEMNVSTLELGDSALYLCASTRDNTDTQYFGPGTRLTVL.

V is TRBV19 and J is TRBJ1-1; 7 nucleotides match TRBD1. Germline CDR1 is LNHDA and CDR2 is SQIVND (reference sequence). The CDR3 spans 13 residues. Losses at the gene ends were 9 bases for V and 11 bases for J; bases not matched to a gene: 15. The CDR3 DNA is TGTGCCAGCAAGACGACGAAGGGGGCTTGGGCTTTCTTT. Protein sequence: CASKTTKGAWAFF.

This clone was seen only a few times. CDR3 protein: CASSLETGVTEAFF. In DNA, the CDR3 is TGCGCCAGCAGCTTGGAGACAGGGGTCACTGAAGCTTTCTTT. The gene calls are TRBV5-1 and TRBJ1-1, with 8 bases aligning to TRBD1. The germline V gene encodes CDR1 SGHRS and CDR2 YFSETQ. V lost 0 bases and J lost 4; bases outside the gene matches: 2. This CDR3 region has 14 residues.

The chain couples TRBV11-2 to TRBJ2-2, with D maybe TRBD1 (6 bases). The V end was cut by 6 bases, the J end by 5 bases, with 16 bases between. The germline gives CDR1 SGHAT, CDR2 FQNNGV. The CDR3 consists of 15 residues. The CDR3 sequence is CASRSPGTLTGELFF. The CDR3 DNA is TGTGCCAGCAGATCCCCCGGGACACTAACCGGGGAGCTGTTTTTT.

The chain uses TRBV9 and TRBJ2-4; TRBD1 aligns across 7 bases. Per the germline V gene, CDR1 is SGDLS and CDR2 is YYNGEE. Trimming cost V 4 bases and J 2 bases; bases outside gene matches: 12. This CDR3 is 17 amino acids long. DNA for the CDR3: TGTGCCAGCAGCACTTTAGGGGGCGGCGTGACCAAAAACATTCAGTACTTC. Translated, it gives CASSTLGGGVTKNIQYF.

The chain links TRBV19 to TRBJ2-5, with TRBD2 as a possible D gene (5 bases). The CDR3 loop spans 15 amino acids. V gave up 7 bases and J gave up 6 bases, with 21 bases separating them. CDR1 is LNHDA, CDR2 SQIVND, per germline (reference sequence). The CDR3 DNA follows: TGTGCCAGTACCCCGCAAGCGTCGGGGTCGCAGACCCAGTACTTC. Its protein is CASTPQASGSQTQYF.

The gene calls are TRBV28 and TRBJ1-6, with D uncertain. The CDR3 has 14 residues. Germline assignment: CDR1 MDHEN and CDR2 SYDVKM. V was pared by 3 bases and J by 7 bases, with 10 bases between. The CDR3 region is CASSLTTENSPLHF. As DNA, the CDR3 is TGTGCCAGCAGTTTGACCACAGAGAATTCACCCCTCCACTTT.

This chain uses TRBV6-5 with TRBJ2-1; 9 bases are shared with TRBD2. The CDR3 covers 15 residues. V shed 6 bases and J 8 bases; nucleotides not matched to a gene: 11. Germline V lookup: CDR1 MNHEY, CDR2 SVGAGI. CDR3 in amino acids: CASRITGTSSHEQFF. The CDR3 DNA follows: TGTGCCAGCAGAATAACCGGGACTAGCTCCCATGAGCAGTTCTTC.

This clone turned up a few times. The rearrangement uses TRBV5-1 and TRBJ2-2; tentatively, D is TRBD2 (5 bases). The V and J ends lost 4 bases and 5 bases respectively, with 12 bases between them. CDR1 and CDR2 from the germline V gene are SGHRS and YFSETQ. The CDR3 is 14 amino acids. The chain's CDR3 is CASSTDGITGELFF. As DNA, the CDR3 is TGCGCCAGCAGCACCGACGGGATTACCGGGGAGCTGTTTTTT.

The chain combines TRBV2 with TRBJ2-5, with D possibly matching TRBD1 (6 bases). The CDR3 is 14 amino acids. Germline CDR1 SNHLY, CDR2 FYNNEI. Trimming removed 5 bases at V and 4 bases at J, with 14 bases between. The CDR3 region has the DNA TGTGCCAGCAGTTGGGCCCAGGGGTCAGAGACCCAGTACTTC. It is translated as CASSWAQGSETQYF.

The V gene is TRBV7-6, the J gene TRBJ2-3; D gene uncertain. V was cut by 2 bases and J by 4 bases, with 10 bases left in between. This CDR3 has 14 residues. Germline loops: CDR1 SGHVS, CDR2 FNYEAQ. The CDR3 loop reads CASSLFSVADTQYF. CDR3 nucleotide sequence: TGTGCCAGCAGCTTATTCTCAGTCGCAGATACGCAGTATTTT.

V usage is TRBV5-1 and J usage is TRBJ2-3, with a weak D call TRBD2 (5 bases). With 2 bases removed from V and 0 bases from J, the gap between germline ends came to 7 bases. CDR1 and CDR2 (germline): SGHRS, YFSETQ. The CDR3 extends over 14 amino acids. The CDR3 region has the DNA TGCGCCAGCAGCTTTAGCGAGAGCACAGATACGCAGTATTTT. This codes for CASSFSESTDTQYF.

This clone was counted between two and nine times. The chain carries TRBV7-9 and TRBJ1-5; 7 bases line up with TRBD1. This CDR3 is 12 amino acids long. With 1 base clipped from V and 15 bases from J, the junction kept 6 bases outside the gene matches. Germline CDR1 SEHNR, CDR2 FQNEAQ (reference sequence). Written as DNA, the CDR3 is TGTGCCAGCAGCTTAGGGGACAGCGGACGGCATTTT. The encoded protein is CASSLGDSGRHF.

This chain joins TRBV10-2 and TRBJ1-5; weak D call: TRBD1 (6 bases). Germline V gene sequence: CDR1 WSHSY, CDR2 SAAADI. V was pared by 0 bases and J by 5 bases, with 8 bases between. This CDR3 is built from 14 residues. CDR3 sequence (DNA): TGCGCCAGCAGTGAGTCCCCAGGGGATCAGCCCCAGCATTTT. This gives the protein CASSESPGDQPQHF.

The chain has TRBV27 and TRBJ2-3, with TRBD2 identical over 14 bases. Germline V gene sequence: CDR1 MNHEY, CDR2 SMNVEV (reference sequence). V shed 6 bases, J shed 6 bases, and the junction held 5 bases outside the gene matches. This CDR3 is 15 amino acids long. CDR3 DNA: TGTGCCAGCAGACCGACTAGCGGGGGGGCCGATACGCAGTATTTT. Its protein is CASRPTSGGADTQYF.

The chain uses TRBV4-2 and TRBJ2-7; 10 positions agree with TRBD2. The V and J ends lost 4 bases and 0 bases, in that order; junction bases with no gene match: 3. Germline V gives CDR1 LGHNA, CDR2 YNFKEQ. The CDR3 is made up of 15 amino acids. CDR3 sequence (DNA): TGTGCCAGCAGCCGCGGACTAGCGGACTCCTACGAGCAGTACTTC. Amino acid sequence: CASSRGLADSYEQYF.

CDR3 DNA sequence: TGTGCCAGCAGCTTAATCGGGGGAGCCAAAAACATTCAGTACTTC. Amino acid sequence: CASSLIGGAKNIQYF. This chain connects TRBV7-2 to TRBJ2-4, with D possibly TRBD2 on 6 matching bases. From germline, CDR1 is SGHTA and CDR2 FQGNSA. Trimming removed 2 bases from V and 0 bases from J, with 8 bases in between. The CDR3 totals 15 residues.

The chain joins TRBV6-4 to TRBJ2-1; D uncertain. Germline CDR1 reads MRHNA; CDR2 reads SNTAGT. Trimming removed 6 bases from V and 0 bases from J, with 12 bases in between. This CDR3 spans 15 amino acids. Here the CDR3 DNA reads TGTGCCAGCAGCCGCACGCCTAGCTCCTACAATGAGCAGTTCTTC. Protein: CASSRTPSSYNEQFF.

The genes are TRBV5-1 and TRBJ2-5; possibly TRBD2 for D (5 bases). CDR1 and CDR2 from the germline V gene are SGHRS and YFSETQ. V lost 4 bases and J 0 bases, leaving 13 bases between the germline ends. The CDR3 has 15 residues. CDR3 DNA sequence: TGCGCCAGCAGCCGGACTCGTCCCAACCAAGAGACCCAGTACTTC. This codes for CASSRTRPNQETQYF.

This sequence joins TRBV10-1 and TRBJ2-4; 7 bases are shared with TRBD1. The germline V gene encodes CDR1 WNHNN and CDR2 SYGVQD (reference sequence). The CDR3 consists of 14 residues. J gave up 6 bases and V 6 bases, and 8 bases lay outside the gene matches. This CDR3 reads CASSTSRQGNIQYF. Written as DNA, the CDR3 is TGCGCCAGCAGCACCTCTCGACAGGGAAACATTCAGTACTTC.

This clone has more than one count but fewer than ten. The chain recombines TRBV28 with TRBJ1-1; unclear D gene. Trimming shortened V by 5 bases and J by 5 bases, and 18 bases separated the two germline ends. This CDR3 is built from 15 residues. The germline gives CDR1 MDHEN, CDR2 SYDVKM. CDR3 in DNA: TGTGCCAGCAGTCCCTTCCGGGGTGTGAGGACTGAAGCTTTCTTT. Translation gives CASSPFRGVRTEAFF.

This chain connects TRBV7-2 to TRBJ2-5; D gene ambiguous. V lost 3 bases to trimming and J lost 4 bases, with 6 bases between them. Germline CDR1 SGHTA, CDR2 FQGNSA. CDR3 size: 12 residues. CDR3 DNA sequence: TGTGCCAGCAGCTTGCTAGGAGAGACCCAGTACTTC. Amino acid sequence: CASSLLGETQYF.

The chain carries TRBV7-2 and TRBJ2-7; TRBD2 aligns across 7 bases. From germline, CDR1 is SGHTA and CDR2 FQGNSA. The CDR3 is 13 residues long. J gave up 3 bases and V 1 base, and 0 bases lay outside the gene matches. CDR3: CASSLERDYEQYF. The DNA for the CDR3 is TGTGCCAGCAGCTTAGAGCGGGACTACGAGCAGTACTTC.

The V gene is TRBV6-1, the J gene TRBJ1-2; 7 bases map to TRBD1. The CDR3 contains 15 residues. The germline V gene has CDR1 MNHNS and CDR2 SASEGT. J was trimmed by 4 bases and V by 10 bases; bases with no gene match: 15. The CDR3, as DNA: TGTGCCACCCAGCGACAGGGAAGGGAAAGCTATGGCTACACCTTC. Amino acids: CATQRQGRESYGYTF.

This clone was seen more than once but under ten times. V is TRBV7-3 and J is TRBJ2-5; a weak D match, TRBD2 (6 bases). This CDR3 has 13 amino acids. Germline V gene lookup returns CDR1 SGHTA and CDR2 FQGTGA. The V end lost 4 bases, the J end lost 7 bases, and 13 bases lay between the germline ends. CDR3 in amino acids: CASSSTSRGTQYF. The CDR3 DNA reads TGTGCCAGCAGCTCCACTAGCCGTGGGACCCAGTACTTC.

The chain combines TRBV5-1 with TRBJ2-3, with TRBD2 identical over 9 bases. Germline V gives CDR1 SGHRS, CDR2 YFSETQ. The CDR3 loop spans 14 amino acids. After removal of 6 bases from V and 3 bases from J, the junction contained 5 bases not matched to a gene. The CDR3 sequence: CASKLAGYTDTQYF. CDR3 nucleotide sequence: TGCGCCAGCAAGCTAGCGGGGTATACAGATACGCAGTATTTT.

The CDR3 bases are TGTGCCAGCACGGAGCGGGGGGACACAGATACGCAGTATTTT. Translation gives CASTERGDTDTQYF. This chain connects TRBV7-8 to TRBJ2-3; 9 positions match TRBD2. The CDR3 is 14 amino acids. The germline gives CDR1 SGHVS, CDR2 FQNEAQ. With 7 bases clipped from V and 2 bases from J, the junction kept 4 bases outside the gene matches.

The CDR3 DNA sequence: TGTGCCAGTAGTATACAGGGGAGAGGCTACACCTTC. Protein: CASSIQGRGYTF. This chain connects TRBV19 to TRBJ1-2, with D perhaps matching TRBD1 (6 bases). CDR1 and CDR2 from the germline V gene are LNHDA and SQIVND (reference sequence). With 2 bases removed from V and 8 bases from J, the gap between germline ends came to 9 bases. The CDR3 sequence is 12 residues long.

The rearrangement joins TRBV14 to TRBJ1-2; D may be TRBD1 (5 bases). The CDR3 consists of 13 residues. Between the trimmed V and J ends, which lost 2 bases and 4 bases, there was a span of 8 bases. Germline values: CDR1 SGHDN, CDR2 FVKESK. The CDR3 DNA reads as TGTGCCAGCAGCCAAAACAGGCTCTATGGCTACACCTTC. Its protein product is CASSQNRLYGYTF.